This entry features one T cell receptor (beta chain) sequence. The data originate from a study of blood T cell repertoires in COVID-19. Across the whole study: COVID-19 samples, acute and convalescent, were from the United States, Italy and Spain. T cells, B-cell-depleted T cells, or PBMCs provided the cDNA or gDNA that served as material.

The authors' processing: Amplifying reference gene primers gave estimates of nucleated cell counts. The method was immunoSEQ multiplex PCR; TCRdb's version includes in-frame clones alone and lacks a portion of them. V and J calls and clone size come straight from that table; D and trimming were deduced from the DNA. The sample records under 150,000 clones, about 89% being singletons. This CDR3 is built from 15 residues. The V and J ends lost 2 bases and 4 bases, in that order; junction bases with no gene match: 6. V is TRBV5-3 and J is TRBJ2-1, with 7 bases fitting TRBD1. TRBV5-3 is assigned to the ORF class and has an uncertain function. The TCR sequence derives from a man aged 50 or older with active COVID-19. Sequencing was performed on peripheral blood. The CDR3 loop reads CARSLSGTVYNEQFF. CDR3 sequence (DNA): TGTGCCAGAAGCTTATCCGGGACAGTATACAATGAGCAGTTCTTC.